Below, one TCR beta chain is given with its context. These data belong to a study of blood T cell repertoires in COVID-19. Study information: The samples span acute and convalescent COVID-19 from the United States, Italy and Spain. PBMCs, B-cell-depleted T cells, or T cells were the source of the cDNA or gDNA that made up the material.

Followed over time, Seattle patients had been enrolled while infection was active. The CDR3 has 15 amino acids. The V gene's germline CDR1 is SGDLS and CDR2 YYNGEE. V was cut by 1 base and J by 5 bases, with 13 bases left in between. Per the original methods: Estimates of nucleated cell counts were drawn from the amplification of reference gene primers. Assay used: immunoSEQ multiplex PCR; TCRdb lists only in-frame clones, some missing. From that table come the V and J calls and clone size; the DNA was used to work out D and trimming. The sample contains under 200,000 clones, roughly 81% of which appear only once.

This TCR was recovered from a woman aged 55-70 years with COVID-19, enrolled during active disease. This chain uses TRBV9 with TRBJ2-4; TRBD2 might be the D (5 bases). Sequencing was performed on peripheral blood. The CDR3 reads CASSVNPWTQNIQYF. The CDR3 nucleotides are TGTGCCAGCAGCGTAAACCCCTGGACTCAAAACATTCAGTACTTC.